This T cell receptor beta chain stems from a study of Ad26.COV2.S vaccination and SARS-CoV-2 variants. Per germline, CDR1 SGHNT and CDR2 YENEEA. This CDR3 contains 17 residues. Trimming took 5 bases from V and 3 from J; bases not matched to a gene: 10. Profiling relied on immunoSEQ multiplex PCR, and the TCRdb table lists in-frame clones only, not all of them. The table lists roughly 380,000 clones, about 90% of them singletons. Findings and caveats of the study: TCR breadth and depth analyses may have underestimated total T cell responses. Breadth of non-spike TCRs did not differ between vaccinees and placebo recipients.

Regarding this clone: Antigen unknown.

The sequences come from peripheral blood, collected after recovery from COVID-19. The chain employs TRBV11-3 and TRBJ2-3, with 11 bases lining up with TRBD2. The origin of this receptor is a human donor who had recovered from COVID-19. DNA for the CDR3: TGTGCCAGCAGCAGCAGCCCGGGACTAGCGGCAACAGATACGCAGTATTTT. Translation: CASSSSPGLAATDTQYF. Supplemented by reference TRBV11-3 and TRBJ2-3, the full variable domain reads EAGVVQSPRYKIIEKKQPVAFWCNPISGHNTLYWYLQNLGQGPELLIRYENEEAVDDSQLPKDRFSAERLKGVDSTLKIQPAELGDSAVYLCASSSSPGLAATDTQYFGPGTRLTVL.